Below, 25 T cell receptor beta chains from the same sample are listed, as sequenced in a study of T cell responses to AZD1222 COVID-19 vaccine. Profiling relied on immunoSEQ multiplex PCR, and the TCRdb table lists in-frame clones only, not all of them. The table records roughly 120,000 clones, around 90% of them present only once. The sequencing here drew on peripheral blood, taken on day 0 of AZD1222 vaccination. These receptors all come from an adult in good health.

This chain joins TRBV5-1 and TRBJ1-1; D is possibly TRBD1 (6 bases). Germline V gene sequence: CDR1 SGHRS, CDR2 YFSETQ. Trimming stripped 4 bases from V and 4 bases from J, with 20 bases between. This CDR3 comprises 16 residues. The CDR3 is CASSADASQGSTEAFF. The CDR3 DNA sequence: TGCGCCAGCAGCGCCGACGCCTCTCAGGGGAGCACTGAAGCTTTCTTT.

The rearrangement joins TRBV12-5 to TRBJ1-5; D might be TRBD1 (6 bases). This CDR3 is 13 amino acids long. The V and J ends lost 7 bases and 3 bases respectively, with 10 bases between them. The V gene's germline CDR1 is LGHNT and CDR2 FRNRAP. In DNA form, the CDR3 reads TGTGCTAGTGCCAAGGGGGTCAATCAGCCCCAGCATTTT. Translating it yields CASAKGVNQPQHF.

This chain joins TRBV7-2 and TRBJ2-2; unclear D gene. The germline gives CDR1 SGHTA, CDR2 FQGNSA. Trimming stripped 5 bases from V and 6 bases from J, with 16 bases between. The CDR3 covers 15 residues. The CDR3 nucleotides read TGTGCCAGCAGCCCCCGGTACTGGGTCCCCGGGGAGCTGTTTTTT. Protein sequence: CASSPRYWVPGELFF.

This clone was picked up a small number of times. The genes are TRBV6-4 and TRBJ2-7; 7 bases agree with TRBD1. Trimming cost V 2 bases and J 6 bases; bases outside gene matches: 4. CDR1 and CDR2 (germline): MRHNA, SNTAGT. The CDR3 spans 13 residues. The CDR3 protein is CASSDRGRSEQYF. CDR3 coding DNA: TGTGCCAGCAGTGACAGGGGGCGTAGCGAGCAGTACTTC.

The chain carries TRBV7-8 and TRBJ1-2; TRBD1 is a possible D gene (6 bases). Trimming stripped 8 bases from V and 6 bases from J, with 16 bases between. The CDR3 has 13 residues. Germline CDR1 SGHVS, CDR2 FQNEAQ. In DNA form, the CDR3 reads TGTGCCAGCTGGGGTCGGGGGCTGGATGGCTACACCTTC. It yields the protein CASWGRGLDGYTF.

This clone was found once. The chain combines TRBV5-5 with TRBJ2-7, with D perhaps assigned TRBD1 or TRBD2 (5 bases each). Germline V gives CDR1 SGHKS, CDR2 YYEKEE (reference sequence). Trimming removed 0 bases from V and 3 bases from J, with 10 bases in between. This CDR3 is built from 14 residues. The CDR3 reads CASSLGLGDYEQYF. As DNA, the CDR3 is TGTGCCAGCAGCTTGGGGCTGGGGGACTACGAGCAGTACTTC.

This chain joins TRBV21-1 and TRBJ2-7; no DNA check was done on the table's D call, TRBD1. TRBV21-1 constitutes a pseudogene. The CDR3 is 14 amino acids. This chain's CDR3 is CASSAETGSYEQYF. CDR3 coding DNA: TGTGCCAGCAGCGCAGAGACAGGGTCCTACGAGCAGTACTTC.

V gene TRBV12-5 combines with J gene TRBJ1-4; TRBD1 is a possible D gene (5 bases). With 0 bases removed from V and 8 bases from J, the gap between germline ends came to 19 bases. Per germline, CDR1 LGHNT and CDR2 FRNRAP. CDR3 length: 17 amino acids. The CDR3 is CASGLVLGRGGQEKLFF. In DNA, the CDR3 is TGTGCTAGTGGTTTGGTTTTAGGGAGGGGCGGGCAGGAAAAACTGTTTTTT. The complete variable domain, with remaining parts taken from reference TRBV12-5 and TRBJ1-4, reads DARVTQTPRHKVTEMGQEVTMRCQPILGHNTVFWYRQTMMQGLELLAYFRNRAPLDDSGMPKDRFSAEMPDATLATLKIQPSEPRDSAVYFCASGLVLGRGGQEKLFFGSGTQLSVL.

In DNA form, the CDR3 reads TGTGCCAGCAGACCGGGCTCGCACTCTGGAAACACCATATATTTT. This gives the protein CASRPGSHSGNTIYF. The chain joins TRBV27 to TRBJ1-3; D uncertain. Looked up from germline, CDR1 is MNHEY and CDR2 is SMNVEV (reference sequence). Trimming pared 6 bases from V and 0 bases from J, leaving 12 bases between. This CDR3 contains 15 residues.

This chain joins TRBV2 and TRBJ2-1; D is ambiguous. This CDR3 contains 15 residues. Trimming took 8 bases from V and 0 from J, leaving 14 bases between them. The germline CDR1 and CDR2 sequences are SNHLY and FYNNEI. The CDR3 DNA is TGTGCCAGCCCCCAAACTATGAGCTCCTACAATGAGCAGTTCTTC. It encodes CASPQTMSSYNEQFF.

A few counts support this clone. The rearrangement links TRBV7-9 to TRBJ2-6, with TRBD1 identical over 10 bases. The CDR3 is 19 amino acids. Germline CDR1 reads SEHNR; CDR2 reads FQNEAQ (reference sequence). With V trimmed by 2 bases and J by 2 bases, 9 bases remained unmatched. In DNA form, the CDR3 reads TGTGCCAGCAGCTTATTCCTCGGACAGGGGGTCCCTGGGGCCAACGTCCTGACTTTC. Its translation: CASSLFLGQGVPGANVLTF.

This sequence joins TRBV19 and TRBJ2-1; the match to TRBD2 covers 12 bases. CDR3 size: 16 residues. Germline-derived CDR1 and CDR2 are LNHDA and SQIVND (reference sequence). V trimming: 5 bases; J trimming: 6 bases; junction bases outside the gene matches: 8. This chain's CDR3 is CASSVLTSGGINEQFF. The CDR3 DNA reads TGTGCCAGTAGTGTTCTTACTAGCGGGGGGATCAATGAGCAGTTCTTC.

The gene calls are TRBV4-3 and TRBJ2-7; 7 bases line up with TRBD1. Germline V gene sequence: CDR1 LGHNA, CDR2 YSLEER. There are 14 residues in the CDR3. Unmatched junction bases numbered 4, after V lost 4 bases and J lost 1 base. CDR3 amino acids: CASSPGTESYEQYF. Written as DNA, the CDR3 is TGCGCCAGCAGCCCCGGGACAGAATCCTACGAGCAGTACTTC.

The V call is TRBV2, the J call TRBJ1-4, with 7 nucleotides matching TRBD1. CDR1 and CDR2 (germline): SNHLY, FYNNEI. Trimming took 5 bases from V and 8 from J; bases not matched to a gene: 2. The CDR3 covers 12 residues. The CDR3 spells CASSSTGEKLFF. The CDR3 coding sequence is TGTGCCAGCAGTTCGACAGGGGAAAAACTGTTTTTT.

This rearrangement joins TRBV29-1 to TRBJ1-1; D remains unclear. The germline CDR1 and CDR2 sequences are SQVTM and ANQGSEA. This CDR3 spans 13 amino acids. Deletions cut 4 bases from V and 3 bases from J, with 12 bases between. CDR3 DNA: TGCAGCGTTGTGAGGCTCTCGGACACTGAAGCTTTCTTT. It specifies CSVVRLSDTEAFF. Full variable domain (missing parts from reference TRBV29-1 and TRBJ1-1): SAVISQKPSRDICQRGTSLTIQCQVDSQVTMMFWYRQQPGQSLTLIATANQGSEATYESGFVIDKFPISRPNLTFSTLTVSNMSPEDSSIYLCSVVRLSDTEAFFGQGTRLTVV.

The CDR3 DNA reads as TGTGCCAGCAGCTTGGTAGCGGGACACGACACACCTAGCACAGATACGCAGTATTTT. Translating it yields CASSLVAGHDTPSTDTQYF. The chain couples TRBV5-4 to TRBJ2-3, with 8 bases that match TRBD2. The trim removed 0 bases at V and 0 bases at J, leaving 12 bases unmatched. The CDR3 sequence is 19 residues long. Germline V lookup: CDR1 SGHNT, CDR2 YYREEE (reference sequence).

This rearrangement joins TRBV7-9 to TRBJ2-3; tentatively, D is TRBD1 (5 bases). CDR1 is SEHNR and CDR2 is FQNEAQ in the germline V gene (reference sequence). This CDR3 comprises 15 residues. V lost 7 bases to trimming and J lost 0 bases, with 14 bases between them. The chain's CDR3 is CASTKGRASTDTQYF. The CDR3, as DNA: TGTGCCAGCACCAAAGGCAGGGCTAGCACAGATACGCAGTATTTT. Variable domain in full (rest from reference TRBV7-9 and TRBJ2-3): DTGVSQNPRHKITKRGQNVTFRCDPISEHNRLYWYRQTLGQGPEFLTYFQNEAQLEKSRLLSDRFSAERPKGSFSTLEIQRTEQGDSAMYLCASTKGRASTDTQYFGPGTRLTVL.

This clone was counted between two and nine times. The gene calls are TRBV7-6 and TRBJ2-5; D is perhaps TRBD2 (6 bases). Trimming pared 4 bases from V and 5 bases from J, leaving 23 bases between. Germline CDR1 is SGHVS and CDR2 is FNYEAQ. This CDR3 region has 17 residues. The CDR3 loop is CASSSTRTSWAGETQYF. The CDR3 coding sequence is TGTGCCAGCAGCTCAACTCGGACTTCTTGGGCGGGGGAGACCCAGTACTTC.

V gene TRBV7-9 combines with J gene TRBJ2-5; a possible D gene is TRBD2 (5 bases). CDR3 length equals 15 residues. The V end was cut by 6 bases, the J end by 5 bases, with 19 bases between. CDR1 is SEHNR and CDR2 is FQNEAQ in the germline V gene (reference sequence). The CDR3 nucleotides read TGTGCCAGCAGTGATTCGAGGGCCGGCGGGGAGACCCAGTACTTC. This codes for CASSDSRAGGETQYF.

The chain combines TRBV5-6 with TRBJ2-1, with D maybe TRBD2 (5 bases). CDR3 size: 18 residues. The germline V gene encodes CDR1 SGHDT and CDR2 YYEEEE. The V gene lost 0 bases and the J gene lost 0 bases, with 16 bases spanning the gap. The CDR3 reads CASSLAEGYFRSYNEQFF. CDR3 nucleotide sequence: TGTGCCAGCAGCTTGGCCGAGGGTTACTTTCGCTCCTACAATGAGCAGTTCTTC.

The V call is TRBV5-4, the J call TRBJ1-1; D perhaps matches TRBD1 (6 bases). CDR1 is SGHNT and CDR2 is YYREEE in the germline V gene (reference sequence). Trimming pared 2 bases from V and 4 bases from J, leaving 12 bases between. This CDR3 spans 14 amino acids. The CDR3 spells CASSFTGRITEAFF. The CDR3 bases are TGTGCCAGCAGCTTTACAGGGAGGATCACTGAAGCTTTCTTT.

The chain links TRBV7-2 to TRBJ1-1, with 7 positions matching TRBD1. This CDR3 is 12 amino acids long. Germline lookup yields CDR1 SGHTA and CDR2 FQGNSA. Trimming cost V 1 base and J 7 bases; bases outside gene matches: 0. The CDR3 DNA is TGTGCCAGCAGCTTAGGACAGGGTGAAGCTTTCTTT. This translates into CASSLGQGEAFF.

The V and J genes are TRBV12-3 or TRBV12-4 and TRBJ1-2, with D perhaps TRBD1 (6 bases). The CDR3 covers 11 residues. V was pared by 5 bases and J by 5 bases, with 6 bases between. CDR3 bases: TGTGCCAGCAGTACAGGGTATGGCTACACCTTC. Residues: CASSTGYGYTF.

A note on this clone: At one end, the junction sequence differs from germline, possibly due to a read error. The gene calls are TRBV5-6 and TRBJ2-5; possibly TRBD2 for D (6 bases). Germline assignment: CDR1 SGHDT and CDR2 YYEEEE. There are 11 residues in the CDR3. CDR3 residues: CASSAAGSQHF. CDR3 in DNA: TGTGCCAGCAGCGCCGCGGGGTCCCAGCACTTC. The whole variable domain, remainder taken from reference TRBV5-6 and TRBJ2-5, is DAGVTQSPTHLIKTRGQQVTLRCSPKSGHDTVSWYQQALGQGPQFIFQYYEEEERQRGNFPDRFSGHQFPNYSSELNVNALLLGDSALYLCASSAAGSQHFGPGTRLLVL.

The chain employs TRBV7-2 and TRBJ2-5; 10 bases fit TRBD1. The V segment lost 5 bases and the J segment 0 bases; nucleotides outside the gene matches: 9. The germline gives CDR1 SGHTA, CDR2 FQGNSA. This CDR3 contains 17 residues. CDR3 region: CASSTRDRGAYQETQYF. Here the CDR3 DNA reads TGTGCCAGCAGCACCAGGGACAGGGGAGCGTACCAAGAGACCCAGTACTTC.